One and the same sample provided the 27 T cell receptor beta chains below, sequenced in a study of T cells in Graves' hyperthyroidism and ophthalmopathy. Amplification targeted TCR beta CDR3 regions from RNA transcripts. First-round RT-PCR targeting the TCR CDR3 was performed with the HTBI primer set. TCRdb reprocessed the multiplex PCR reads with MiXCR, giving one entry per CDR3 protein. The sample yields some 490,000 distinct CDR3 sequences, 15% to 20% seen once. Material for sequencing was blood. Receptors originate from a woman aged 30 to 39 with Graves' ophthalmopathy.

CDR3 sequence: CSARWDRGTGELFF. In DNA form, the CDR3 reads TGCAGTGCTAGGTGGGATAGGGGCACCGGGGAGCTGTTTTTT. V usage is TRBV20-1 and J usage is TRBJ2-2; tentatively, D is TRBD1 (5 bases). This CDR3 contains 14 residues. V lost 3 bases and J lost 4, with 12 bases in between. Germline values: CDR1 DFQATT, CDR2 SNEGSKA (reference sequence).

The V and J genes are TRBV13 and TRBJ2-5; 7 nucleotides align to TRBD2. CDR1 and CDR2 (germline): PRHDT, FYEKMQ (reference sequence). This CDR3 is 14 amino acids long. V shed 0 bases, J shed 9 bases, and the junction held 7 bases outside the gene matches. The CDR3 protein is CASSLGRPRESQYF. CDR3 sequence (DNA): TGTGCCAGCAGCTTAGGCCGTCCGCGGGAGTCCCAGTACTTC.

The rearrangement links TRBV12-3 or TRBV12-4 to TRBJ2-3; 7 bases line up with TRBD1. V lost 6 bases to trimming and J lost 6 bases; unmatched junction nucleotides: 15. The CDR3 is made up of 16 amino acids. The CDR3, as DNA: TGTGCCAGCAGCCCCAACAGGGGCACAAGGATGGATACGCAGTATTTT. Amino acids: CASSPNRGTRMDTQYF.

This chain uses TRBV12-3 or TRBV12-4 with TRBJ2-1; TRBD2 aligns across 10 bases. The trim removed 1 base at V and 8 bases at J, leaving 14 bases unmatched. The length of the CDR3 is 18 residues. The CDR3 region is CASSLGTHGLAGVHEQFF. CDR3 bases: TGTGCCAGCAGTTTAGGGACACATGGCCTAGCGGGAGTCCATGAGCAGTTCTTC.

This chain links TRBV11-2 with TRBJ2-2; 8 bases line up with TRBD1. CDR3 length: 16 amino acids. Germline V lookup: CDR1 SGHAT, CDR2 FQNNGV. V gave up 1 base and J gave up 1 base; unmatched junction bases: 2. CDR3 nucleotide sequence: TGTGCCAGCAGCTTAGTTGGACAGGGGAACACCGGGGAGCTGTTTTTT. Translated, it gives CASSLVGQGNTGELFF.

This clonotype was counted many times. This chain uses TRBV11-3 with TRBJ2-2; maybe TRBD2 (5 bases). Germline V gives CDR1 SGHNT, CDR2 YENEEA. V lost 4 bases and J 6 bases, leaving 9 bases between the germline ends. The CDR3 spans 13 residues. The CDR3 DNA reads as TGTGCCAGCAGCTCAACTAGGTCCGGGGAGCTGTTTTTT. The encoded protein is CASSSTRSGELFF.

This clonotype was detected many times. The J gene is TRBJ2-7, the V gene TRBV5-1; TRBD1 matches 8 bases. Germline V gene lookup returns CDR1 SGHRS and CDR2 YFSETQ. The CDR3 consists of 15 residues. With 0 bases clipped from V and 5 bases from J, the junction kept 7 bases outside the gene matches. DNA for the CDR3: TGCGCCAGCAGCTTGGCCCCACAGGGGGTCCACGAGCAGTACTTC. Its translation is CASSLAPQGVHEQYF. Based on the CDR3 plus reference TRBV5-1 and TRBJ2-7, the full variable domain is KAGVTQTPRYLIKTRGQQVTLSCSPISGHRSVSWYQQTPGQGLQFLFEYFSETQRNKGNFPGRFSGRQFSNSRSEMNVSTLELGDSALYLCASSLAPQGVHEQYFGPGTRLTVT.

In its sample, this clonotype was seen a few times. This chain connects TRBV7-9 to TRBJ2-7; TRBD1 matches 8 bases. Germline V gene data show CDR1 as SEHNR and CDR2 as FQNEAQ (reference sequence). This CDR3 contains 15 residues. V lost 3 bases, J lost 7 bases, and 11 bases stayed unmatched. This chain's CDR3 is CASSLMSDREREQYF. The CDR3 DNA reads as TGTGCCAGCAGCTTGATGTCGGACAGGGAGAGAGAGCAGTACTTC.

This chain connects TRBV12-3 or TRBV12-4 to TRBJ2-1; perhaps TRBD1 as D (6 bases). V was trimmed by 5 bases and J by 8 bases, leaving 19 bases between them. The CDR3 runs 15 residues. CDR3 sequence: CASSTPPEQGHEQFF. CDR3 sequence (DNA): TGTGCCAGCAGTACGCCTCCGGAACAGGGCCATGAGCAGTTCTTC.

This clonotype was detected many times. The chain combines TRBV6-1 with TRBJ2-7; 9 bases line up with TRBD1. Losses at the gene ends were 6 bases for V and 2 bases for J; bases not matched to a gene: 8. The CDR3 is 15 amino acids. CDR1 is MNHNS, CDR2 SASEGT, per germline. This chain's CDR3 is CASRGQGLKTYEQYF. The CDR3 DNA follows: TGTGCCAGCAGGGGACAGGGACTTAAAACCTACGAGCAGTACTTC.

The table lists this clonotype with many counts. CDR3 coding DNA: TGTGCCAGCACCCACGGGGACCACAAAAACATTCAGTACTTC. The encoded protein is CASTHGDHKNIQYF. The J gene is TRBJ2-4, the V gene TRBV28, with D perhaps being TRBD1 or TRBD2 (5 bases each). This CDR3 region has 14 residues. Germline lookup yields CDR1 MDHEN and CDR2 SYDVKM. V was clipped by 7 bases and J by 3 bases, with 13 bases between them.

The chain joins TRBV19 to TRBJ2-2; 7 positions agree with TRBD1. The CDR3 sequence is 16 residues long. V lost 8 bases, J lost 3 bases, and 12 bases stayed unmatched. Germline CDR1 and CDR2: LNHDA and SQIVND (reference sequence). The CDR3 is CASLAFSGTDTGELFF. The CDR3 DNA sequence: TGTGCCAGTCTAGCTTTTTCCGGGACAGACACCGGGGAGCTGTTTTTT.

This clonotype has at least ten counts. The CDR3 DNA reads TGTGCCAGCAGTAGGGTGACTAGCGGGAGCTCGGGTGAGCAGTTCTTC. Translation gives CASSRVTSGSSGEQFF. V and J are TRBV7-8 and TRBJ2-1; 12 bases match TRBD2. The V gene's germline CDR1 is SGHVS and CDR2 FQNEAQ. Trimming at V came to 6 bases and at J to 9 bases, leaving 12 bases not matched to a gene. The CDR3 has 16 amino acids. Drawing the rest from reference TRBV7-8 and TRBJ2-1, the complete variable domain is GAGVSQSPRYKVAKRGQDVALRCDPISGHVSLFWYQQALGQGPEFLTYFQNEAQLDKSGLPSDRFFAERPEGSVSTLKIQRTQQEDSAVYLCASSRVTSGSSGEQFFGPGTRLTVL.

This clonotype occurred many times. V gene TRBV12-3 or TRBV12-4 combines with J gene TRBJ1-2, with no clear D. The CDR3 length is 13 residues. V dropped 2 bases and J dropped 7 bases, with 11 bases sitting between them. The CDR3 DNA reads TGTGCCAGCAGTTTAACGGAGAAACGTGGCTACACCTTC. It is translated as CASSLTEKRGYTF.

This clonotype appeared a few times. The chain recombines TRBV20-1 with TRBJ2-7, with D possibly being TRBD1 or TRBD2 (5 bases each). Looked up from germline, CDR1 is DFQATT and CDR2 is SNEGSKA (reference sequence). Trimming took off 6 bases at V and 7 bases at J, with 28 bases between the two ends. The CDR3 loop spans 16 amino acids. The CDR3 sequence: CSALAVPGTSPGEQYF. The CDR3 DNA follows: TGCAGTGCCTTAGCCGTCCCGGGGACCTCTCCGGGGGAGCAGTACTTC.

This clonotype was picked up a small number of times. The chain carries TRBV4-2 and TRBJ2-1; D is unclear. This CDR3 contains 17 residues. Germline V CDR1 and CDR2: LGHNA, YNFKEQ. V shed 3 bases and J shed 2 bases, with 17 bases lying between them. CDR3 nucleotides: TGTGCCAGCAGCCAGGGTACCGGGCCTCAGACCTACAATGAGCAGTTCTTC. This sequence encodes CASSQGTGPQTYNEQFF.

This clonotype was picked up many times. In DNA, the CDR3 is TGTGCCAGCCCCTATGAAGCTCCTGCCAAAGAGACCCAGTACTTC. This sequence encodes CASPYEAPAKETQYF. The rearrangement joins TRBV7-2 to TRBJ2-5; D remains unclear. The CDR3 totals 15 residues. The germline gives CDR1 SGHTA, CDR2 FQGNSA. With 8 bases removed from V and 3 bases from J, the gap between germline ends came to 19 bases.

The V call is TRBV20-1, the J call TRBJ2-7, with D unresolved. Germline CDR1 DFQATT, CDR2 SNEGSKA (reference sequence). Trimming stripped 6 bases from V and 3 bases from J, with 6 bases between. The CDR3 sequence is 10 residues long. The CDR3 sequence: CSAKSYEQYF. The CDR3 DNA sequence: TGCAGTGCCAAAAGCTACGAGCAGTACTTC.

This clonotype was observed at least ten times. The chain combines TRBV7-9 with TRBJ2-3; 8 bases are shared with TRBD2. The CDR3 covers 17 residues. Germline-derived CDR1 and CDR2 are SEHNR and FQNEAQ (reference sequence). Trimming took 2 bases from V and 1 from J; bases not matched to a gene: 8. CDR3 amino acids: CASSLPSMTSGTDTQYF. The CDR3 nucleotides read TGTGCCAGCAGCTTACCATCGATGACTAGCGGCACAGATACGCAGTATTTT.

This clonotype was seen many times. The gene calls are TRBV20-1 and TRBJ2-1; D perhaps matches TRBD1 (5 bases). Germline loops: CDR1 DFQATT, CDR2 SNEGSKA (reference sequence). Trimming took 8 bases from V and 3 from J, leaving 20 bases between them. CDR3 size: 15 residues. The CDR3 spells CSHEWGGANYNEQFF. CDR3 nucleotides: TGCAGTCACGAATGGGGCGGAGCAAACTACAATGAGCAGTTCTTC.

The gene calls are TRBV4-1 and TRBJ1-1; 12 bases match TRBD1. The V segment lost 4 bases and the J segment 1 base; nucleotides outside the gene matches: 10. Germline CDR1 and CDR2: MGHRA and YSYEKL. The CDR3 has 18 residues. The CDR3 DNA follows: TGCGCCAGCAGCCGTCTATGGGACAGGGGGCTCCCGAACACTGAAGCTTTCTTT. Translating it yields CASSRLWDRGLPNTEAFF.

V is TRBV6-1 and J is TRBJ2-4; D may be TRBD2 (5 bases). The CDR3 totals 14 residues. The ends were cut back, 3 bases at V and 3 bases at J, with 9 bases in the middle. CDR1 and CDR2 from the germline V gene are MNHNS and SASEGT. The CDR3 is CASSEWAGKNIQYF. The CDR3 nucleotides are TGTGCCAGCAGTGAGTGGGCGGGCAAAAACATTCAGTACTTC.

This clonotype was detected many times. The junction differs from germline at one of its ends, possibly a read error. The V gene is TRBV3-1, the J gene TRBJ2-3; 8 nucleotides line up with TRBD2. Germline V gene data show CDR1 as LGHDT and CDR2 as YNNKEL (reference sequence). CDR3 length equals 14 residues. The CDR3 sequence: CASSQGLATDTQYF. CDR3 coding DNA: TGTGCCAGCAGTCAAGGACTAGCAACAGATACGCAGTATTTT.

This chain connects TRBV5-4 to TRBJ2-1; TRBD2 agrees at 8 bases. The CDR3 is made up of 15 amino acids. V gave up 4 bases and J gave up 5 bases; unmatched junction bases: 8. Germline V gives CDR1 SGHNT, CDR2 YYREEE (reference sequence). CDR3 residues: CASSPTSGKDNEQFF. The CDR3 region has the DNA TGTGCCAGCAGCCCAACTAGCGGAAAAGACAATGAGCAGTTCTTC.

V is TRBV6-4 and J is TRBJ2-1; 13 bases are a match to TRBD2. The germline V gene has CDR1 MRHNA and CDR2 SNTAGT. V gave up 4 bases and J gave up 8 bases; unmatched junction bases: 8. The CDR3 length is 16 residues. This chain's CDR3 is CASSGTGTSGNDEQFF. DNA for the CDR3: TGTGCCAGCAGTGGAACCGGGACTAGCGGGAACGATGAGCAGTTCTTC.

This clonotype came up many times. The V and J genes are TRBV5-1 and TRBJ1-1; no reliable D call. The germline V and J ends were trimmed by 0 bases and 2 bases, with 8 bases remaining between them. CDR3 length equals 14 residues. In germline, CDR1 is SGHRS, CDR2 YFSETQ. The CDR3 DNA follows: TGCGCCAGCAGCTTGGTTTATGGAAACACTGAAGCTTTCTTT. This codes for CASSLVYGNTEAFF.

V usage is TRBV7-3 and J usage is TRBJ2-1; 9 bases are a match to TRBD2. V lost 6 bases and J lost 10; bases outside the gene matches: 4. Germline V gene sequence: CDR1 SGHTA, CDR2 FQGTGA. The CDR3 covers 12 residues. In DNA form, the CDR3 reads TGTGCCAGCAGACCGCTAGCGGGAGAGCAGTTCTTC. Its translation: CASRPLAGEQFF.